The source of this T cell receptor (beta chain) is a study of cytomegalovirus exposure and HLA in healthy donors. Study-wide findings and caveats: There was a cluster of highly shared sequence variants that was likely a sequencing artifact. Analysis performed later showed TCR beta chains linked to HLA being more clonally expanded than equally common others.

This clone is a singleton in its sample. Its antigen is undetermined. Researchers ran the PCR with 60 Vbeta and 13 Jbeta primers. In the authors' methods: The count from a later analysis was some 76 million unique TCR beta chains, some 9.9 million of them shared. The repertoire was sequenced with immunoSEQ multiplex PCR; TCRdb's copy has only in-frame clones and lacks some. Clone size and V and J calls were adopted from that table, with D and trimming inferred from the DNA. The sample holds more than 100,000 clones, more than 70% seen once. The V gene end was trimmed by 1 base and the J gene end by 8 bases; junction bases not matched to a gene: 8. This CDR3 comprises 15 residues. Germline V CDR1 and CDR2: KGHSH, LQKENI.

The sequenced sample was PBMCs. The receptor's source is a woman aged 60-75 years in good health and CMV-seronegative. The chain links TRBV18 to TRBJ2-1, with TRBD1 identical over 7 bases. The CDR3 loop is CASSPRQDRTDEQFF. CDR3 nucleotide sequence: TGTGCCAGCTCACCACGACAGGACAGGACGGATGAGCAGTTCTTC. The whole variable domain, filled in from reference TRBV18 and TRBJ2-1, reads NAGVMQNPRHLVRRRGQEARLRCSPMKGHSHVYWYRQLPEEGLKFMVYLQKENIIDESGMPKERFSAEFPKEGPSILRIQQVVRGDSAAYFCASSPRQDRTDEQFFGPGTRLTVL.